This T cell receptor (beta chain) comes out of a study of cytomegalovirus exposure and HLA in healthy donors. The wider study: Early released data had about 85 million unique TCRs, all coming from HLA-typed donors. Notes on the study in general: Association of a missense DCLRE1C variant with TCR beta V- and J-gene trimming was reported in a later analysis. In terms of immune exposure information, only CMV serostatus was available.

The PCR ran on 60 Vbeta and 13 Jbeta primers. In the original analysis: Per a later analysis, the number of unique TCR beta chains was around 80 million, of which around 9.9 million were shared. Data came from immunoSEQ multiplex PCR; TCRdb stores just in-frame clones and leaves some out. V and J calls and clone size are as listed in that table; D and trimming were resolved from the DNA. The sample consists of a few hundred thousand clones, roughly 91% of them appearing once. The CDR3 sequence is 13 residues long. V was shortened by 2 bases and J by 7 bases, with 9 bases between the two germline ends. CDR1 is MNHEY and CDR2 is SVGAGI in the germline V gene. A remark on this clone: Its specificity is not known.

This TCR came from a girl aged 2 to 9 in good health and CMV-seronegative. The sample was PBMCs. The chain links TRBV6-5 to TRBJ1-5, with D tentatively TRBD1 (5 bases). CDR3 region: CASSYRRGQPQHF. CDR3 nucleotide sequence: TGTGCCAGCAGTTACCGGCGGGGCCAGCCCCAGCATTTT.